This is a list of T cell receptor beta chains from one sample in a study of shared clonotypes between healthy human individuals. Clones were sequenced by immunoSEQ multiplex PCR, and TCRdb holds only the in-frame ones, with some missing. The sample has approximately 120,000 clones, over 65% seen once. The material sequenced was memory CD8+ T cells sorted from blood. These receptors were collected from a woman aged 25 to 39 in good health. The CDR3 runs from the conserved cysteine through the conserved F or W. A D gene is named only where the DNA matches it firmly. Some rows mark clone size as missing; the rest say once, few, many or name a class of expanded clone.

v_call,j_call,clone_size,d_call,cdr3_nt,cdr3_aa
TRBV4-1,TRBJ2-1,NA,NA,TGCGCCAGCAGCCAAGTCCCGGGCGCAGGTGAGCAGTTCTTC,CASSQVPGAGEQFF
TRBV13,TRBJ2-2,few,NA,TGTGCCAGCAGCTTAGTTAGCCGGGAGCTGTTTTTT,CASSLVSRELFF
TRBV27,TRBJ2-4,NA,NA,TGTGCCAGCAGTTTAAAGCCAGCGGAGGCCTTACTAGCCAAAAACATTCAGTACTTC,CASSLKPAEALLAKNIQYF
TRBV2,TRBJ2-5,once,NA,TGTGCCAGCAGTGACCCGGGACTTCAAGAGACCCAGTACTTC,CASSDPGLQETQYF
TRBV19,TRBJ2-7,NA,NA,TGTGCCAGTAGTATCTTACTAGGGTCCTACGAGCAGTACTTC,CASSILLGSYEQYF
TRBV29-1,TRBJ2-1,once,NA,TGCAGCGGAGATGGGCCAAGACTAGGCGATGCCAATGAGCAGTTCTTC,CSGDGPRLGDANEQFF
TRBV6-1,TRBJ1-3,NA,NA,TGTGCCAGCAGTGTCGGGGTAACTATCTCTGGAAACACCATATATTTT,CASSVGVTISGNTIYF
TRBV23-1,TRBJ2-7,NA,NA,TGCGCCAGCAGTCAATACCGGCCAGAAGACTCCTACGAGCAGTACTTC,CASSQYRPEDSYEQYF
TRBV6-1,TRBJ1-2,NA,TRBD1,TGTGCCAGCAGTGTCGCGGCCGAAACAGGGGCCGTCAGTGGCTACACCTTC,CASSVAAETGAVSGYTF
TRBV27,TRBJ1-1,few,NA,TGTGCCAGCAGCTTGAAGAGGGGGACGAACACTGAAGCTTTCTTT,CASSLKRGTNTEAFF
TRBV28,TRBJ1-5,NA,NA,TGTGCCAGCAGTTTACAGACCGGAACCCGGAGAAGGGGCGTTGCTCAGCCCCAGCATTTT,CASSLQTGTRRRGVAQPQHF
TRBV7-8,TRBJ2-1,NA,TRBD2,TGTGCCAGCAGCTTCCTAGCGGGAGGGAGCTCCTACAATGAGCAGTTCTTC,CASSFLAGGSSYNEQFF
TRBV28,TRBJ1-5,NA,TRBD1,TGTGCCAGCAGTTTATGGGGACAGGACCTTAGCAATCAGCCCCAGCATTTT,CASSLWGQDLSNQPQHF
TRBV11-2,TRBJ2-7,NA,NA,TGTGCCAGCAGCTCTATTAACCCCCGCGACTACGAGCAGTACTTC,CASSSINPRDYEQYF
TRBV5-1,TRBJ2-7,NA,TRBD2,TGCGCCAGCAGCCCGAGACTAGCGGTATCCTACGAGCAGTACTTC,CASSPRLAVSYEQYF
TRBV7-8,TRBJ2-3,few,TRBD2,TGTGCCAGCAGCTCGAGGGGTCGAGCGGGAGGGCAGAGCACAGATACGCAGTATTTT,CASSSRGRAGGQSTDTQYF
TRBV7-6,TRBJ2-1,NA,NA,TGTGCCAGCAGCTTAGTCGGGGGCGGGAGCTCCTACAATGAGCAGTTCTTC,CASSLVGGGSSYNEQFF
TRBV25-1,TRBJ2-7,few,TRBD1,TGTGCCAGCGGGGCTACGGACAGGGGGCAGGACGAGCAGTACTTC,CASGATDRGQDEQYF
TRBV9,TRBJ2-2,NA,TRBD1,TGTGCCAGCAGCCTGCAGACAGGGATCACCGGGGAGCTGTTTTTT,CASSLQTGITGELFF
TRBV15,TRBJ1-2,NA,TRBD1,TGTGCCACCAGCAGAGATAGGGGACAGGGCTTCGGATATGGCTACACCTTC,CATSRDRGQGFGYGYTF
TRBV6-6,TRBJ2-5,NA,NA,TGTGCCAGCAGCCGGGACACCCCCCGGGAGACCCAGTACTTC,CASSRDTPRETQYF
TRBV9,TRBJ1-3,once,NA,TGTGCCAGCAGCGTAGTGCCGTCCTCCTCTGGAAACACCATATATTTT,CASSVVPSSSGNTIYF
TRBV4-2,TRBJ1-1,NA,TRBD1,TGTGCCAGCTCCCCTCAGGGGGAGGAGGACACTGAAGCTTTCTTT,CASSPQGEEDTEAFF
TRBV10-2,TRBJ2-1,NA,NA,TGCGCCAGCAGTGAGAGGCTAGGCCGACACAATGAGCAGTTCTTC,CASSERLGRHNEQFF
TRBV4-1,TRBJ2-3,NA,TRBD2,TGCGCCAGCAGCCAACACACCCAGCGGACCAGCGGGAGCAACACAGATACGCAGTATTTT,CASSQHTQRTSGSNTDTQYF
TRBV28,TRBJ2-1,NA,NA,TGTGCCAGCAGTTTATGGACAACCTACAATGAGCAGTTCTTC,CASSLWTTYNEQFF
TRBV7-9,TRBJ2-1,NA,NA,TGTGCCAGCAGCTTAGATCGTCTAGTTCTTCACAATGAGCAGTTCTTC,CASSLDRLVLHNEQFF
TRBV14,TRBJ1-2,NA,NA,TGTGCCAGCAGCCAAAGTGGAATCCATGGCTACACCTTC,CASSQSGIHGYTF
TRBV11-2,TRBJ2-2,many,NA,TGTGCCAGCAGCTTAAACGCCATGGCGGTGAACACCGGGGAGCTGTTTTTT,CASSLNAMAVNTGELFF
TRBV19,TRBJ2-5,many,NA,TGTGCCAGTAGCCCCCCGAATGACGACCCCGCGAGGGAGACCCAGTACTTC,CASSPPNDDPARETQYF
TRBV4-1,TRBJ1-2,NA,NA,TGCGCCAGCAGCTACGATTCTTGGACCTTCGATTATGGCTACACCTTC,CASSYDSWTFDYGYTF
TRBV4-1,TRBJ1-2,NA,NA,TGCGCCAGCAGCCAAAATCGGGCAGGGTACTATGGCTACACCTTC,CASSQNRAGYYGYTF
TRBV9,TRBJ1-4,many,NA,TGTGCCAGCAGCGAGGGGTCCCTAACAGCCGAAAAACTGTTTTTT,CASSEGSLTAEKLFF
TRBV6-5,TRBJ1-1,few,NA,TGTGCCAGCAGTTACTCGTCCCAGGGGACCACTGAAGCTTTCTTT,CASSYSSQGTTEAFF
TRBV5-1,TRBJ2-2,NA,TRBD1,TGCGCCAGCAGCAGAACAGGGGAAGTAGGGACCGGGGAGCTGTTTTTT,CASSRTGEVGTGELFF